The table lists the clone carrying this T cell receptor (beta chain) with many counts. The V and J ends lost 4 bases and 4 bases, in that order; junction bases with no gene match: 10. The V gene's germline CDR1 is ENHRY and CDR2 SYGVKD. The CDR3 sequence is 16 residues long. This sample's TCRbeta library carried unique molecular identifier barcodes. TCRdb independently ran MiXCR on the PCR reads; one entry per CDR3 protein. This table holds roughly 200,000 distinct CDR3 sequences, approximately 10% found once. This sample is part of a study of T-cell reconstitution after alpha-beta-depleted transplantation in children.

This rearrangement joins TRBV10-3 to TRBJ2-1; 7 bases map to TRBD2. The sequence came from a human donor who donated a stem cell graft to a child with acute lymphoblastic leukemia. This material consisted of PBMCs from the stem cell graft donor, taken from the stem cell graft. The CDR3 here is CAISVRALADYNEQFF. The DNA of the CDR3 is TGTGCCATCAGTGTCCGGGCTCTAGCGGATTACAATGAGCAGTTCTTC.